These 12 T cell receptor beta chains originate from one sample sequenced in a study of Graves' ophthalmopathy and Graves' hyperthyroidism. CDR3 regions of TCR beta were amplified from RNA transcripts. The authors performed first-round RT-PCR with HTBI primers and then a second-round multiplex PCR. MiXCR, applied by TCRdb to the multiplex PCR reads, yields one record per CDR3 protein. The table has fewer than 350,000 distinct CDR3 sequences, roughly 17% seen once. Material for sequencing was peripheral blood. The receptors stem from an adult man with Graves' ophthalmopathy.

The gene calls are TRBV12-3 or TRBV12-4 and TRBJ1-1; possible D gene TRBD1, 5 bases. This CDR3 region has 14 residues. Deletions cut 5 bases from V and 5 bases from J, with 15 bases between. The CDR3 reads CASSPAGRRTEAFF. DNA for the CDR3: TGTGCCAGCAGTCCCGCAGGGCGTAGAACTGAAGCTTTCTTT.

This rearrangement joins TRBV3-1 to TRBJ2-7; 14 bases line up with TRBD2. The ends lost 4 bases at V and 5 bases at J; junction bases unmatched: 7. Germline loops: CDR1 LGHDT, CDR2 YNNKEL (reference sequence). The length of the CDR3 is 16 residues. CDR3 sequence: CASSRIGTSGSNEQYF. DNA for the CDR3: TGTGCCAGCAGCCGAATCGGGACTAGCGGGAGCAACGAGCAGTACTTC.

The sample holds many counts of this clonotype. The chain couples TRBV19 to TRBJ2-2; D uncertain. Germline loops: CDR1 LNHDA, CDR2 SQIVND (reference sequence). The CDR3 is 12 amino acids. Trimming pared 1 base from V and 6 bases from J, leaving 3 bases between. This CDR3 reads CASSIVSGELFF. CDR3 nucleotide sequence: TGTGCCAGTAGTATAGTCTCCGGGGAGCTGTTTTTT.

In this sample, this clonotype turned up many times. The gene calls are TRBV6-5 and TRBJ1-1; weak D call: TRBD1 (5 bases). Germline V CDR1 and CDR2: MNHEY, SVGAGI. This CDR3 is built from 14 residues. V was cut by 2 bases and J by 4 bases, with 11 bases left in between. The CDR3 region is CASSYGGMGTEAFF. CDR3 coding DNA: TGTGCCAGCAGTTACGGGGGGATGGGCACTGAAGCTTTCTTT.

This clonotype was counted many times. The V and J genes are TRBV7-2 and TRBJ2-5; D is unresolved. From germline, CDR1 is SGHTA and CDR2 FQGNSA. This CDR3 comprises 13 residues. V dropped 5 bases and J dropped 5 bases, with 12 bases sitting between them. Here the CDR3 reads CASSTFSTETQYF. The CDR3 DNA sequence: TGTGCCAGCAGCACCTTTAGTACGGAGACCCAGTACTTC.

The CDR3 is CASRDTYNSPLHF. The CDR3 nucleotides read TGTGCCAGCCGGGACACCTATAATTCACCCCTCCACTTT. J is TRBJ1-6 and V is TRBV28; tentatively, D is TRBD1 (6 bases). This CDR3 has 13 residues. Trimming stripped 8 bases from V and 2 bases from J, with 7 bases between. The V gene's germline CDR1 is MDHEN and CDR2 SYDVKM.

This clonotype was counted ten times or more. The chain carries TRBV11-2 and TRBJ1-1; D unclear. V lost 8 bases and J lost 5, with 9 bases in between. Germline V gene lookup returns CDR1 SGHAT and CDR2 FQNNGV. The CDR3 is made up of 11 amino acids. CDR3 DNA sequence: TGTGCCAGCTTTGGATGGACTGAAGCTTTCTTT. Translation gives CASFGWTEAFF.

This clonotype occurred many times. This chain joins TRBV7-9 and TRBJ1-2; D not certain. V was clipped by 2 bases and J by 2 bases, with 12 bases between them. Germline V CDR1 and CDR2: SEHNR, FQNEAQ (reference sequence). There are 15 residues in the CDR3. This CDR3 reads CASSLNRVRNYGYTF. CDR3 in DNA: TGTGCCAGCAGCTTAAATCGGGTTCGGAACTATGGCTACACCTTC.

There are many counts of this clonotype. The CDR3 DNA follows: TGTGCCAGCAGTTACGTATCGGGAAACACGAGAAGGTCCTACGAGCAGTACTTC. Translation gives CASSYVSGNTRRSYEQYF. The V gene is TRBV6-2 or TRBV6-3, the J gene TRBJ2-7; D perhaps matches TRBD2 (5 bases). The CDR3 has 18 amino acids. With 2 bases removed from V and 1 base from J, the gap between germline ends came to 21 bases. Germline CDR1 reads MNHEY; CDR2 reads SVGEGT.

This clonotype was observed a few times. The V and J genes are TRBV6-1 and TRBJ2-7, with 9 bases fitting TRBD1. The CDR3 is made up of 15 amino acids. Trimming took 6 bases from V and 7 from J; bases not matched to a gene: 13. The V gene's germline CDR1 is MNHNS and CDR2 SASEGT. Here the CDR3 reads CASRSPGQGLEEQYF. The CDR3, as DNA: TGTGCCAGCAGATCCCCGGGACAGGGCCTCGAGGAGCAGTACTTC.

As for this clonotype: At one end the junction does not follow the germline gene, possibly because of a read error. The V call is TRBV24-1, the J call TRBJ1-6; D uncertain. Looked up from germline, CDR1 is KGHDR and CDR2 is SFDVKD. The CDR3 has 13 residues. The CDR3 loop reads CATSAAYNSPLLF. The DNA of the CDR3 is TGTGCCACCAGTGCGGCCTATAATTCACCCCTCCTCTTT.

This clonotype was counted many times. The chain recombines TRBV6-1 with TRBJ2-5; D not certain. V shed 8 bases and J shed 7 bases, with 8 bases lying between them. The CDR3 has 10 residues. Germline V gives CDR1 MNHNS, CDR2 SASEGT. The DNA of the CDR3 is TGTGCCAGCGGGGTCGGGACCCAGTACTTC. It codes for CASGVGTQYF.